This is a list of T cell receptor beta chains from one sample in a study of CD8 T cells in ankylosing spondylitis. TCRdb analysed the 5' RACE reads with MiXCR anew, one entry per CDR3 protein. Found here are 250,000 or so distinct CDR3 sequences, 24% of them singletons; the top ten hold approximately 0.61%. Material: blood, either unsorted or a sorted T cell fraction (not recorded which). The receptors derive from a male donor with ankylosing spondylitis or in good health (not recorded which). Both conserved end residues are part of each CDR3. A D gene is named only where the DNA matches it firmly. Clone size, where shown, is once, few, many, or a class for clones that have expanded.

CDR3	DNA	V	J	D	size
CASSYRQTYEQYF	TGTGCCAGCAGTTACCGACAGACCTACGAGCAGTACTTC	TRBV6-5	TRBJ2-7	-	-
CSAADLGGTDTQYF	TGCAGTGCCGCCGACCTAGGGGGCACAGATACGCAGTATTTT	TRBV20-1	TRBJ2-3	-	few
CASKGGASSGANVLTF	TGCGCCAGCAAAGGGGGGGCCTCCTCTGGGGCCAACGTCCTGACTTTC	TRBV4-1	TRBJ2-6	-	few
CASSRDSSYEQYF	TGTGCCAGCAGCCGGGACAGCTCCTACGAGCAGTACTTC	TRBV12-3/TRBV12-4	TRBJ2-7	TRBD1	many
CSAEWAGSRQYF	TGCAGTGCTGAGTGGGCGGGGTCCCGCCAGTACTTC	TRBV20-1	TRBJ2-7	-	-
CSARDLGFDTQYF	TGCAGTGCTAGAGATTTGGGGTTTGATACGCAGTATTTT	TRBV20-1	TRBJ2-3	-	few
CASSSTGGIRVGTQYF	TGTGCCAGCAGCTCGACGGGGGGAATAAGAGTTGGTACGCAGTATTTT	TRBV5-6	TRBJ2-3	TRBD2	many
CASSGTAANTGELFF	TGTGCCAGCAGTGGGACAGCCGCGAACACCGGGGAGCTGTTTTTT	TRBV12-3/TRBV12-4	TRBJ2-2	TRBD1	few
CSARDGHLLSNQPQHF	TGCAGTGCTAGAGATGGACACCTACTGAGCAATCAGCCCCAGCATTTT	TRBV20-1	TRBJ1-5	-	many
CASSLLRGTYEQYF	TGTGCCAGCAGCTTACTCCGGGGTACCTACGAGCAGTACTTC	TRBV11-2	TRBJ2-7	-	many
CASSLTMVGGDEQYF	TGTGCCAGCAGTCTGACCATGGTGGGGGGGGACGAGCAGTACTTC	TRBV12-3/TRBV12-4	TRBJ2-7	TRBD2	-
CSVLTRRTQYF	TGCAGCGTGCTGACTAGGAGAACGCAGTATTTT	TRBV29-1	TRBJ2-3	-	few
CASSHGKGGFSYNEQFF	TGCGCCAGCAGCCACGGAAAGGGGGGCTTCTCCTACAATGAGCAGTTCTTC	TRBV4-1	TRBJ2-1	-	many
CSVLPQGRVYNEQFF	TGCAGCGTCCTACCCCAGGGAAGGGTCTACAATGAGCAGTTCTTC	TRBV29-1	TRBJ2-1	-	many
CASSPGLSGETQYF	TGTGCCAGCAGCCCTGGACTCTCCGGCGAGACCCAGTACTTC	TRBV11-3	TRBJ2-5	-	many
CSASDAGKSANTGELFF	TGCAGTGCTAGTGATGCGGGAAAGTCCGCGAACACCGGGGAGCTGTTTTTT	TRBV20-1	TRBJ2-2	-	-
CASSRAGTKGTYEQYF	TGTGCCAGCAGTCGAGCCGGGACAAAGGGGACCTACGAGCAGTACTTC	TRBV6-1	TRBJ2-7	-	-
CASSKNRVRTDTQYF	TGTGCCAGCAGTAAAAATAGGGTCCGCACAGATACGCAGTATTTT	TRBV27	TRBJ2-3	-	many
CASTTVRTDTQYF	TGTGCCAGCACAACCGTAAGGACAGATACGCAGTATTTT	TRBV12-3/TRBV12-4	TRBJ2-3	-	few
CASSLLPRRTYSYEQYF	TGTGCCAGCAGCTTACTCCCGCGTCGGACGTACTCCTACGAGCAGTACTTC	TRBV11-2	TRBJ2-7	-	few
CSGYTLSYNEQFF	TGCAGTGGATACACCCTCTCCTACAATGAGCAGTTCTTC	TRBV20-1	TRBJ2-1	-	few
CASSVDGFYEQYF	TGTGCCAGCAGCGTAGACGGGTTCTACGAGCAGTACTTC	TRBV9	TRBJ2-7	-	few
CASSYTRANYGYTF	TGTGCCAGCAGTTACACACGGGCCAACTATGGCTACACCTTC	TRBV6-5	TRBJ1-2	-	-
CASSQLGLAGSGEQFF	TGTGCCAGCAGCCAGCTTGGGCTAGCGGGGTCGGGTGAGCAGTTCTTC	TRBV3-1	TRBJ2-1	TRBD2	many
CASSFGENSNQPQHF	TGTGCCAGCAGCTTCGGGGAGAATAGCAATCAGCCCCAGCATTTT	TRBV5-5	TRBJ1-5	-	-
CATSTRDLSDTQYF	TGTGCCACCAGCACCCGGGACTTATCAGATACGCAGTATTTT	TRBV15	TRBJ2-3	-	many
CSGTILTGTLGSPLHF	TGCAGTGGGACCATCCTGACGGGGACTCTGGGTTCACCCCTCCACTTT	TRBV20-1	TRBJ1-6	-	many
CSARDVWAGGQETQYF	TGCAGTGCTAGAGATGTTTGGGCGGGGGGGCAAGAGACCCAGTACTTC	TRBV20-1	TRBJ2-5	TRBD2	many
CSARVPVAGGNYGYTF	TGCAGTGCTAGAGTCCCCGTGGCAGGGGGAAACTATGGCTACACCTTC	TRBV20-1	TRBJ1-2	TRBD1	-
CSAHGLAGDKANTGELFF	TGCAGTGCCCATGGACTAGCGGGGGATAAGGCGAACACCGGGGAGCTGTTTTTT	TRBV20-1	TRBJ2-2	TRBD2	few
CASSVVSDGELFF	TGTGCCAGCAGCGTAGTGAGCGACGGGGAGCTGTTTTTT	TRBV9	TRBJ2-2	-	many
CSAPTGGPDTQYF	TGCAGTGCTCCCACAGGGGGCCCAGATACGCAGTATTTT	TRBV20-1	TRBJ2-3	TRBD1	-
CASGSANNEQFF	TGTGCCAGCGGGTCGGCGAACAATGAGCAGTTCTTC	TRBV9	TRBJ2-1	-	many
CSGASGTGYPDTQYF	TGCAGTGGGGCCTCCGGGACAGGGTACCCAGATACGCAGTATTTT	TRBV29-1	TRBJ2-3	TRBD1	few
CASSLTGATGDTQYF	TGTGCCAGCAGCCTAACGGGGGCAACGGGAGATACGCAGTATTTT	TRBV7-2	TRBJ2-3	-	many
CSAAQTPGAETQYF	TGCAGTGCTGCCCAAACCCCCGGGGCAGAGACCCAGTACTTC	TRBV20-1	TRBJ2-5	-	many
CASSIGGTAYNEQFF	TGCGCCAGCAGTATCGGCGGGACAGCTTACAATGAGCAGTTCTTC	TRBV5-1	TRBJ2-1	-	many
CASSAGLIPYEQYF	TGTGCCAGCAGTGCGGGACTGATTCCCTACGAGCAGTACTTC	TRBV12-3/TRBV12-4	TRBJ2-7	-	once
CASSLGMGQSGEQFF	TGTGCCAGCAGTTTGGGGATGGGACAGTCGGGCGAGCAGTTCTTC	TRBV12-3/TRBV12-4	TRBJ2-1	TRBD1	few
CASTLEGGLREHEQFF	TGTGCCAGCACCCTTGAGGGGGGTTTACGTGAACATGAGCAGTTCTTC	TRBV5-5	TRBJ2-1	-	-
CAIKGEGSDTQYF	TGTGCCATCAAAGGGGAGGGATCAGATACGCAGTATTTT	TRBV10-3	TRBJ2-3	TRBD2	few
CSAPTGDTDTQYF	TGCAGTGCTCCAACTGGGGACACAGATACGCAGTATTTT	TRBV20-1	TRBJ2-3	-	few
CASSPRGGLGNEQFF	TGTGCCAGCAGTCCCCGCGGGGGTTTGGGGAATGAGCAGTTCTTC	TRBV5-6	TRBJ2-1	TRBD2	few
CSAAYAGPNTEAFF	TGCAGTGCAGCCTACGCGGGGCCCAACACTGAAGCTTTCTTT	TRBV20-1	TRBJ1-1	-	few
CSGTGQGSYNSPLHF	TGCAGTGGGACCGGACAGGGCTCCTATAATTCACCCCTCCACTTT	TRBV20-1	TRBJ1-6	TRBD1	many
CASSYLGEGGYTF	TGTGCCAGCAGTTATCTGGGGGAGGGTGGCTACACCTTC	TRBV12-3/TRBV12-4	TRBJ1-2	-	-
CSASLGNNQPQHF	TGCAGTGCTAGTCTGGGGAATAATCAGCCCCAGCATTTT	TRBV20-1	TRBJ1-5	-	-
CSADDSYNEQFF	TGCAGTGCGGACGACAGTTACAATGAGCAGTTCTTC	TRBV20-1	TRBJ2-1	-	many
CSRLGVTSTDTQYF	TGCAGCCGTCTTGGTGTGACCTCGACAGATACGCAGTATTTT	TRBV20-1	TRBJ2-3	-	few
CASKLGLAGQETQYF	TGTGCCAGCAAATTGGGACTAGCGGGGCAAGAGACCCAGTACTTC	TRBV25-1	TRBJ2-5	TRBD2	-
CASTPSGANNEQFF	TGTGCCAGCACCCCTAGCGGGGCGAACAATGAGCAGTTCTTC	TRBV12-3/TRBV12-4	TRBJ2-1	TRBD2	many
CSARDGTPRETQYF	TGCAGTGCTAGAGATGGGACCCCGCGGGAGACCCAGTACTTC	TRBV20-1	TRBJ2-5	-	many
CASRRGASQETQYF	TGTGCCAGCAGGAGGGGCGCCAGCCAAGAGACCCAGTACTTC	TRBV2	TRBJ2-5	-	few